Shown below are 24 T cell receptor beta chains from a single sample sequenced in a study of glioma-infiltrating T cells after dendritic cell vaccination. The data were produced by immunoSEQ multiplex PCR, yet TCRdb's version contains in-frame clones alone and is incomplete. The table shows under 130,000 clones, with more than 80% occurring only once. Sequencing used blood, obtained before dendritic cell vaccination. The receptor source for this set is a human donor with glioblastoma.

Here the CDR3 reads CASSERGGGAWETQYF. DNA for the CDR3: TGTGCCAGCAGTGAACGGGGCGGGGGGGCCTGGGAGACCCAGTACTTC. The chain has TRBV2 and TRBJ2-5; 9 bases agree with TRBD2. The CDR3 is 16 residues long. Germline CDR1 is SNHLY and CDR2 is FYNNEI. The junction had 9 bases not matched to a gene; V was cut back by 2 bases and J by 5 bases.

The V and J genes are TRBV7-9 and TRBJ2-5; 7 nucleotides match TRBD1. V trimming: 1 base; J trimming: 1 base; junction bases outside the gene matches: 6. Germline values: CDR1 SEHNR, CDR2 FQNEAQ (reference sequence). The CDR3 length is 16 residues. DNA for the CDR3: TGTGCCAGCAGCTTAGGGGTTACAGGGGTCCAAGAGACCCAGTACTTC. As protein: CASSLGVTGVQETQYF.

The chain joins TRBV7-2 to TRBJ1-2; the D gene is possibly TRBD1 (5 bases). This CDR3 contains 13 residues. Trimming cost V 4 bases and J 5 bases, with 11 bases left between them. Germline-derived CDR1 and CDR2 are SGHTA and FQGNSA. CDR3: CASSSGGLYGYTF. CDR3 nucleotides: TGTGCCAGCAGCTCGGGGGGGTTGTATGGCTACACCTTC.

This sequence joins TRBV5-1 and TRBJ2-3, with TRBD2 identical over 9 bases. Trimming removed 1 base from V and 14 bases from J; junction bases left unmatched: 11. From germline, CDR1 is SGHRS and CDR2 YFSETQ. The CDR3 totals 14 residues. CDR3 sequence reads: CASSLLAGVYHRYF. The CDR3 coding sequence is TGCGCCAGCAGCTTGTTAGCGGGGGTCTATCATAGGTATTTT.

The J gene is TRBJ1-1, the V gene TRBV11-3; D possibly corresponds to TRBD1 (6 bases). The V gene's germline CDR1 is SGHNT and CDR2 YENEEA. The CDR3 runs to 15 residues. V was shortened by 5 bases and J by 1 base, with 14 bases between the two germline ends. This CDR3 is CASSPNLGGNTEAFF. DNA for the CDR3: TGTGCCAGCAGCCCCAACTTAGGGGGGAACACTGAAGCTTTCTTT.

The chain joins TRBV13 to TRBJ2-1; a weak D match, TRBD2 (6 bases). Trimming removed 5 bases at V and 8 bases at J, with 25 bases between. The length of the CDR3 is 17 residues. Per germline, CDR1 PRHDT and CDR2 FYEKMQ (reference sequence). CDR3 bases: TGTGCCAGCAGCCTCCGTCTGGCGGGGACCAGGGCGGATGAGCAGTTCTTC. It codes for CASSLRLAGTRADEQFF. Based on the CDR3 plus reference TRBV13 and TRBJ2-1, the full variable domain is AAGVIQSPRHLIKEKRETATLKCYPIPRHDTVYWYQQGPGQDPQFLISFYEKMQSDKGSIPDRFSAQQFSDYHSELNMSSLELGDSALYFCASSLRLAGTRADEQFFGPGTRLTVL.

The chain employs TRBV2 and TRBJ2-7, with 9 bases identical to TRBD1. V dropped 6 bases and J dropped 1; count of bases not matched to a gene: 7. Looked up from germline, CDR1 is SNHLY and CDR2 is FYNNEI. CDR3 length equals 15 residues. CDR3 sequence reads: CASSLRTGVSYEQYF. The DNA for the CDR3 is TGTGCCAGCAGCCTGCGGACAGGGGTTTCCTACGAGCAGTACTTC.

This clone was picked up one time. The J gene is TRBJ1-1, the V gene TRBV18; TRBD1 aligns across 9 bases. The CDR3 has 15 amino acids. Germline-derived CDR1 and CDR2 are KGHSH and LQKENI. The ends lost 4 bases at V and 1 base at J; junction bases unmatched: 4. CDR3 nucleotides: TGTGCCAGCTCACTTGGGACAGGGCGGAACACTGAAGCTTTCTTT. The encoded protein is CASSLGTGRNTEAFF.

This chain connects TRBV11-2 to TRBJ2-1, with 9 bases identical to TRBD2. The CDR3 consists of 15 residues. V gave up 5 bases and J gave up 4 bases; unmatched junction bases: 6. Germline V gene lookup returns CDR1 SGHAT and CDR2 FQNNGV. The CDR3 sequence: CASSLQRGAYNEQFF. The CDR3 nucleotides are TGTGCCAGCAGCCTCCAGCGGGGGGCTTACAATGAGCAGTTCTTC.

This rearrangement joins TRBV19 to TRBJ2-7, with 9 bases lining up with TRBD1. Germline V CDR1 and CDR2: LNHDA, SQIVND (reference sequence). There are 17 residues in the CDR3. V dropped 3 bases and J dropped 5; count of bases not matched to a gene: 14. The CDR3 is CASSMMGGGQGANEQYF. CDR3 nucleotides: TGTGCCAGTAGTATGATGGGAGGGGGACAGGGTGCCAACGAGCAGTACTTC.

The chain's CDR3 is CASSPSGGHQPQHF. CDR3 sequence (DNA): TGTGCCAGCTCACCATCGGGGGGCCATCAGCCCCAGCATTTT. The chain uses TRBV18 and TRBJ1-5; maybe TRBD1 (6 bases). The V and J ends lost 2 bases and 5 bases respectively, with 10 bases between them. CDR1 is KGHSH and CDR2 is LQKENI in the germline V gene. The CDR3 totals 14 residues.

This clone was seen more than once but under ten times. As DNA, the CDR3 is TGTGCCAGCAGTTCGTCCGGCAGGGAGGATCAGCCCCAGCATTTT. As protein: CASSSSGREDQPQHF. The genes are TRBV6-6 and TRBJ1-5; the D gene is possibly TRBD1 (5 bases). V was shortened by 4 bases and J by 5 bases, with 15 bases between the two germline ends. The CDR3 totals 15 residues. Germline V lookup: CDR1 MNHNY, CDR2 SVGAGI (reference sequence).

This chain joins TRBV4-1 and TRBJ1-4; no definite D call. The V gene's germline CDR1 is MGHRA and CDR2 YSYEKL. CDR3 length: 15 amino acids. Between the trimmed V and J ends, which lost 4 bases and 3 bases, there was a span of 12 bases. As DNA, the CDR3 is TGCGCCAGCAGCCCCAAGTCAGTGGCTAATGAAAAACTGTTTTTT. Encoded protein: CASSPKSVANEKLFF.

The genes are TRBV27 and TRBJ2-3; the match to TRBD2 covers 8 bases. V trimming: 5 bases; J trimming: 1 base; junction bases outside the gene matches: 8. Germline values: CDR1 MNHEY, CDR2 SMNVEV (reference sequence). This CDR3 is built from 16 residues. DNA for the CDR3: TGTGCCAGCAGTCCAAGGACTAGCTTCGGCACAGATACGCAGTATTTT. This sequence encodes CASSPRTSFGTDTQYF.

The rearrangement uses TRBV6-6 and TRBJ2-7; a possible D gene is TRBD1 (5 bases). The CDR3 covers 14 residues. Trimming pared 1 base from V and 2 bases from J, leaving 9 bases between. Germline loops: CDR1 MNHNY, CDR2 SVGAGI (reference sequence). The CDR3 sequence: CASSYLTGTYEQYF. CDR3 bases: TGTGCCAGCAGTTACTTAACAGGCACCTACGAGCAGTACTTC.

The rearrangement uses TRBV30 and TRBJ2-7; 10 nucleotides line up with TRBD2. V was pared by 4 bases and J by 3 bases, with 3 bases of the junction left unmatched. The germline CDR1 and CDR2 sequences are GTSNPN and SVGIG (reference sequence). The CDR3 totals 13 residues. CDR3 nucleotides: TGTGCCTGGACGAGCGGGGGGGACTACGAGCAGTACTTC. Translated, it gives CAWTSGGDYEQYF.

The V gene is TRBV5-1, the J gene TRBJ2-7; a possible D gene is TRBD2 (6 bases). The CDR3 is made up of 15 amino acids. Trimming shortened V by 0 bases and J by 6 bases, and 16 bases separated the two germline ends. CDR1 and CDR2 (germline): SGHRS, YFSETQ. The DNA for the CDR3 is TGCGCCAGCAGCTTGGATGGGACTTGGGACGGCGAGCAGTACTTC. It encodes CASSLDGTWDGEQYF. The entire variable domain, with the rest obtained from reference TRBV5-1 and TRBJ2-7, is as follows: KAGVTQTPRYLIKTRGQQVTLSCSPISGHRSVSWYQQTPGQGLQFLFEYFSETQRNKGNFPGRFSGRQFSNSRSEMNVSTLELGDSALYLCASSLDGTWDGEQYFGPGTRLTVT.

A few counts support this clone. The CDR3 sequence: CASSLEQTTGNTIYF. The CDR3 coding sequence is TGTGCCAGCAGCTTAGAACAGACTACTGGAAACACCATATATTTT. This chain uses TRBV11-2 with TRBJ1-3, with D uncertain. Per the germline V gene, CDR1 is SGHAT and CDR2 is FQNNGV. Between the trimmed V and J ends, which lost 0 bases and 2 bases, there was a span of 8 bases. This CDR3 has 15 amino acids.

The V and J genes are TRBV25-1 and TRBJ2-7; 7 nucleotides agree with TRBD1. The CDR3 extends over 16 amino acids. The germline V gene encodes CDR1 MGHDK and CDR2 SYGVNS. V was clipped by 6 bases and J by 0 bases; unmatched bases: 11. The CDR3 DNA is TGTGCCAGCAGCCCCGCTACAGGGGTCGACTCCTACGAGCAGTACTTC. Encoded protein: CASSPATGVDSYEQYF.

The chain carries TRBV7-9 and TRBJ1-4; D call uncertain. CDR1 is SEHNR and CDR2 is FQNEAQ in the germline V gene (reference sequence). V was shortened by 6 bases and J by 2 bases, with 7 bases between the two germline ends. CDR3 length equals 13 residues. The CDR3 protein is CASRMRTNEKLFF. As DNA, the CDR3 is TGTGCCAGCAGGATGAGGACTAATGAAAAACTGTTTTTT.

The chain carries TRBV4-1 and TRBJ2-1; the match to TRBD1 covers 9 bases. This CDR3 is built from 18 residues. With 0 bases clipped from V and 8 bases from J, the junction kept 14 bases outside the gene matches. The germline gives CDR1 MGHRA, CDR2 YSYEKL. The CDR3 DNA reads TGCGCCAGCAGCCAAGACCCCTCAGAGGGACAGGGTAGGGATGAGCAGTTCTTC. Translation gives CASSQDPSEGQGRDEQFF.

The V and J genes are TRBV11-1 and TRBJ2-5; possible D gene TRBD2, 6 bases. This CDR3 has 14 amino acids. Germline V gene data show CDR1 as SGHAT and CDR2 as FQDESV (reference sequence). V was clipped by 3 bases and J by 5 bases, with 13 bases between them. The CDR3, as DNA: TGTGCCAGCAGCTTTACGACTAGTGGGGAGACCCAGTACTTC. It codes for CASSFTTSGETQYF.

V usage is TRBV11-3 and J usage is TRBJ1-6, with D uncertain. V was shortened by 1 base and J by 8 bases, with 9 bases between the two germline ends. The CDR3 is made up of 14 amino acids. Germline CDR1 and CDR2: SGHNT and YENEEA. CDR3 coding DNA: TGTGCCAGCAGCTTAGGAGTGTTATATTCACCCCTCCACTTT. This sequence encodes CASSLGVLYSPLHF.

This clone appeared a single time. V usage is TRBV28 and J usage is TRBJ2-7, with D possibly matching TRBD2 (7 bases). The CDR3 consists of 16 residues. V gave up 8 bases and J gave up 7 bases, with 27 bases separating them. Germline values: CDR1 MDHEN, CDR2 SYDVKM. The CDR3 loop reads CASHPGGGGAPSEQYF. CDR3 in DNA: TGTGCCAGCCACCCCGGGGGAGGGGGTGCGCCTTCGGAGCAGTACTTC.